What follows are 11 T cell receptor beta chains derived from one specimen sequenced in a study of T cell responses to AZD1222 COVID-19 vaccine. This table comes from immunoSEQ multiplex PCR, and its TCRdb copy is limited to in-frame clones, with some not included. The sample contains roughly 200,000 clones, about 92% of which appear only once. Sample: peripheral blood, taken on day 0 of AZD1222 vaccination. The source is an adult in good health.

This chain connects TRBV7-2 to TRBJ2-2; D unclear. Germline CDR1 and CDR2: SGHTA and FQGNSA. This CDR3 is 15 amino acids long. Trimming cost V 5 bases and J 0 bases, with 10 bases left between them. CDR3 in DNA: TGTGCCAGCAGCCCGGACCGATCGAACACCGGGGAGCTGTTTTTT. Its translation: CASSPDRSNTGELFF.

This clone is a singleton in its sample. The chain combines TRBV9 with TRBJ1-4; 7 bases map to TRBD1. Trimming removed 0 bases from V and 8 bases from J; junction bases left unmatched: 13. The V gene's germline CDR1 is SGDLS and CDR2 YYNGEE. The CDR3 loop spans 17 amino acids. For the CDR3, the DNA is TGTGCCAGCAGCGTAGGTTTCAGGGGGAAACTGGACGAAAAACTGTTTTTT. Translated: CASSVGFRGKLDEKLFF.

In regard to this clone: The junction and the germline gene differ at one end; a read error may be behind it. The CDR3 here is CASSLTHQETQYF. CDR3 DNA sequence: TGCGCCAGCAGCCTAACCCACCAGGAGACCCAGTACTTC. The rearrangement links TRBV4-3 to TRBJ2-5; D ambiguous. The CDR3 sequence is 13 residues long. Per germline, CDR1 LGHNA and CDR2 YSLEER.

The sample holds one count of this clone. The CDR3 spells CAWSQPTGYSTDTQYF. CDR3 nucleotide sequence: TGTGCCTGGTCGCAGCCAACAGGTTATAGCACAGATACGCAGTATTTT. The chain couples TRBV30 to TRBJ2-3; weak D call: TRBD1 (5 bases). Germline values: CDR1 GTSNPN, CDR2 SVGIG (reference sequence). The CDR3 sequence is 16 residues long. The ends were cut back, 5 bases at V and 0 bases at J, with 18 bases in the middle.

The chain carries TRBV25-1 and TRBJ2-7; D is unclear. Trimming removed 7 bases from V and 1 base from J, with 5 bases in between. Germline V gene lookup returns CDR1 MGHDK and CDR2 SYGVNS. The length of the CDR3 is 11 residues. In DNA, the CDR3 is TGTGCCAGCACCAGTTCCTACGAGCAGTACTTC. Encoded protein: CASTSSYEQYF.

This sequence joins TRBV6-2 or TRBV6-3 and TRBJ1-1; no reliable D call. CDR3 length: 15 amino acids. V lost 6 bases to trimming and J lost 1 base, with 15 bases between them. Germline values: CDR1 MNHEY, CDR2 SVGEGT. In DNA, the CDR3 is TGTGCCAGCAGCTCCCCTCAGGTTGGGAACACTGAAGCTTTCTTT. Its translation: CASSSPQVGNTEAFF.

The chain uses TRBV11-3 and TRBJ2-1; 7 nucleotides line up with TRBD2. V dropped 0 bases and J dropped 4; count of bases not matched to a gene: 6. In germline, CDR1 is SGHNT, CDR2 YENEEA. There are 16 residues in the CDR3. In DNA, the CDR3 is TGTGCCAGCAGCTTAGACGGAGCGGGGCTATACAATGAGCAGTTCTTC. It encodes CASSLDGAGLYNEQFF.

The chain joins TRBV7-2 to TRBJ1-3; no definite D call. The V end was cut by 1 base, the J end by 0 bases, with 7 bases between. CDR1 SGHTA and CDR2 FQGNSA come from the germline V gene. This CDR3 region has 15 residues. In nucleotides, the CDR3 is TGTGCCAGCAGCTTAGGCGCAGCCTCTGGAAACACCATATATTTT. This codes for CASSLGAASGNTIYF. The full variable domain, with the rest looked up from reference TRBV7-2 and TRBJ1-3, is GAGVSQSPSNKVTEKGKDVELRCDPISGHTALYWYRQSLGQGLEFLIYFQGNSAPDKSGLPSDRFSAERTGGSVSTLTIQRTQQEDSAVYLCASSLGAASGNTIYFGEGSWLTVV.

V usage is TRBV9 and J usage is TRBJ2-1; 14 bases align to TRBD2. From germline, CDR1 is SGDLS and CDR2 YYNGEE. V lost 5 bases, J lost 4 bases, and 5 bases stayed unmatched. The CDR3 consists of 16 residues. The CDR3 is CASSVTSGGVYNEQFF. CDR3 DNA: TGTGCCAGCAGTGTGACTAGCGGGGGGGTTTACAATGAGCAGTTCTTC.

The chain carries TRBV9 and TRBJ2-3; TRBD1 aligns across 9 bases. The germline gives CDR1 SGDLS, CDR2 YYNGEE. The V and J ends lost 4 bases and 5 bases, in that order; junction bases with no gene match: 14. The CDR3 is made up of 17 amino acids. CDR3 bases: TGTGCCAGCAGCCCCCGGGGACAGGGTAGGGGGATAGATACGCAGTATTTT. Protein sequence: CASSPRGQGRGIDTQYF.

The genes are TRBV15 and TRBJ2-3; unclear D gene. Trimming pared 0 bases from V and 5 bases from J, leaving 15 bases between. CDR1 is LNHNV, CDR2 YYDKDF, per germline (reference sequence). This CDR3 has 16 residues. CDR3 bases: TGTGCCACCAGCAGAGATCGGCTCACTTGGGGAGATACGCAGTATTTT. Protein sequence: CATSRDRLTWGDTQYF.